The next 13 T cell receptor beta chains were all read from a single sample in a study of blood T cell repertoires in COVID-19. Assay used: immunoSEQ multiplex PCR; TCRdb lists only in-frame clones, some missing. The table records about 110,000 clones, about 88% of them present only once. Material: peripheral blood. These receptors were obtained from a human donor in a cohort sampled during active COVID-19.

The gene calls are TRBV28 and TRBJ2-7, with D possibly matching TRBD1 (6 bases). This CDR3 has 14 amino acids. Germline assignment: CDR1 MDHEN and CDR2 SYDVKM. Between the trimmed V and J ends, which lost 9 bases and 6 bases, there was a span of 21 bases. CDR3 in amino acids: CASRSAARGGEQYF. The CDR3 nucleotides are TGTGCCAGTCGAAGTGCCGCCAGGGGTGGCGAGCAGTACTTC.

The chain joins TRBV19 to TRBJ1-1, with 8 bases fitting TRBD1. V lost 4 bases to trimming and J lost 1 base; unmatched junction nucleotides: 8. There are 16 residues in the CDR3. The germline V gene encodes CDR1 LNHDA and CDR2 SQIVND (reference sequence). The CDR3 spells CASSRIGGQGNTEAFF. The CDR3 coding sequence is TGTGCCAGTAGTAGGATAGGCGGACAGGGGAACACTGAAGCTTTCTTT.

The chain joins TRBV2 to TRBJ2-1; D uncertain. Trimming removed 0 bases from V and 6 bases from J, with 12 bases in between. Germline lookup yields CDR1 SNHLY and CDR2 FYNNEI. The CDR3 loop spans 15 amino acids. The CDR3 is CASSEALSRSNEQFF. CDR3 nucleotide sequence: TGTGCCAGCAGTGAAGCGCTGAGTCGGAGCAATGAGCAGTTCTTC.

This chain joins TRBV5-8 and TRBJ1-1, with 9 bases fitting TRBD1. The V and J ends lost 1 base and 1 base, in that order; junction bases with no gene match: 2. The CDR3 length is 15 residues. Germline V gives CDR1 SGHTS, CDR2 YDEGEE. CDR3 region: CASSLMGQGNTEAFF. CDR3 coding DNA: TGTGCCAGCAGCTTGATGGGACAGGGGAACACTGAAGCTTTCTTT.

V and J are TRBV5-1 and TRBJ2-7; possible D gene TRBD2, 5 bases. Looked up from germline, CDR1 is SGHRS and CDR2 is YFSETQ. V was clipped by 1 base and J by 0 bases, with 8 bases between them. The CDR3 covers 14 residues. The CDR3 sequence is CASSLPGSSYEQYF. CDR3 bases: TGCGCCAGCAGCTTGCCGGGGAGCTCCTACGAGCAGTACTTC.

Only one count was recorded for this clone. The chain links TRBV6-6 to TRBJ2-7, with TRBD1 matching over 8 bases. J lost 4 bases, V lost 6 bases, and 8 bases had no gene match. The CDR3 sequence is 14 residues long. The germline CDR1 and CDR2 sequences are MNHNY and SVGAGI (reference sequence). In DNA form, the CDR3 reads TGTGCCAGCAGCACGGACAGGGACGGTTACGAGCAGTACTTC. Translating gives CASSTDRDGYEQYF.

The rearrangement links TRBV28 to TRBJ2-1, with 8 bases aligning to TRBD2. Germline V CDR1 and CDR2: MDHEN, SYDVKM. The CDR3 runs to 14 residues. After removal of 4 bases from V and 7 bases from J, the junction contained 6 bases not matched to a gene. The CDR3 DNA sequence: TGTGCCAGCAGTTCACCCGGGACTAGGAATGAGCAGTTCTTC. It encodes CASSSPGTRNEQFF.

This chain connects TRBV7-8 to TRBJ1-1, with 9 bases fitting TRBD1. V trimming: 3 bases; J trimming: 1 base; junction bases outside the gene matches: 12. The CDR3 runs 18 residues. Germline V gene lookup returns CDR1 SGHVS and CDR2 FQNEAQ. The CDR3 DNA reads as TGTGCCAGCAGCTTCGCCCGGGACAGGGTTGAGGAGAACACTGAAGCTTTCTTT. This translates into CASSFARDRVEENTEAFF. The full variable domain, its missing parts supplied by reference TRBV7-8 and TRBJ1-1, is GAGVSQSPRYKVAKRGQDVALRCDPISGHVSLFWYQQALGQGPEFLTYFQNEAQLDKSGLPSDRFFAERPEGSVSTLKIQRTQQEDSAVYLCASSFARDRVEENTEAFFGQGTRLTVV.

The count of this clone is one. The gene calls are TRBV7-3 and TRBJ2-5; D call uncertain. From germline, CDR1 is SGHTA and CDR2 FQGTGA. The CDR3 loop spans 15 amino acids. Trimming shortened V by 5 bases and J by 3 bases, and 16 bases separated the two germline ends. CDR3 bases: TGTGCCAGCAGCCCCCGCCCCGGTTCCAAAGAGACCCAGTACTTC. This translates into CASSPRPGSKETQYF. Based on the CDR3 plus reference TRBV7-3 and TRBJ2-5, the full variable domain is GAGVSQTPSNKVTEKGKYVELRCDPISGHTALYWYRQSLGQGPEFLIYFQGTGAADDSGLPNDRFFAVRPEGSVSTLKIQRTERGDSAVYLCASSPRPGSKETQYFGPGTRLLVL.

The V gene is TRBV7-3, the J gene TRBJ2-1; D is perhaps TRBD2 (6 bases). The germline V gene has CDR1 SGHTA and CDR2 FQGTGA. Trimming removed 5 bases at V and 2 bases at J, with 16 bases between. The CDR3 totals 16 residues. CDR3 bases: TGTGCCAGCAGCCCCACCGGGGACTTGACCTACAATGAGCAGTTCTTC. Protein sequence: CASSPTGDLTYNEQFF.

The CDR3 region is CASSAPGQEFYSGANVLTF. As DNA, the CDR3 is TGTGCCAGCAGCGCGCCGGGACAGGAGTTCTACTCTGGGGCCAACGTCCTGACTTTC. The V and J genes are TRBV7-9 and TRBJ2-6, with 8 bases aligning to TRBD1. The CDR3 is 19 residues long. Per the germline V gene, CDR1 is SEHNR and CDR2 is FQNEAQ (reference sequence). The V segment lost 5 bases and the J segment 0 bases; nucleotides outside the gene matches: 12.

The V and J genes are TRBV15 and TRBJ2-2, with 7 bases identical to TRBD2. The CDR3 has 15 amino acids. The V gene end was trimmed by 0 bases and the J gene end by 6 bases; junction bases not matched to a gene: 4. Germline CDR1 reads LNHNV; CDR2 reads YYDKDF (reference sequence). The CDR3 region has the DNA TGTGCCACCAGCAGAGACCGGGGAGGGGCCGGGGAGCTGTTTTTT. This codes for CATSRDRGGAGELFF.

The chain recombines TRBV7-9 with TRBJ1-1; D is perhaps TRBD1 (6 bases). The CDR3 extends over 15 amino acids. The germline V and J ends were trimmed by 5 bases and 5 bases, with 18 bases remaining between them. Germline V gives CDR1 SEHNR, CDR2 FQNEAQ (reference sequence). CDR3 in amino acids: CASSPRRTEKTEAFF. DNA of the CDR3: TGTGCCAGCAGCCCCCGACGGACAGAAAAGACTGAAGCTTTCTTT.